This T cell receptor (beta chain) stems from a study of blood T cell repertoires in COVID-19. Study as a whole: Collection of acute and convalescent COVID-19 samples took place in the United States, Italy and Spain. PBMCs, B-cell-depleted T cells, or T cells provided the cDNA or gDNA that made up the material.

Authors' methods: Counts of nucleated cells, estimated from reference gene primer amplification, were obtained. Using immunoSEQ multiplex PCR, the repertoire was profiled, and TCRdb retains in-frame clones only, with some absent. That table supplies the V and J calls and clone size; D and trimming were determined from the DNA. The sample lists under 300,000 clones, roughly 80% occurring once. Germline V lookup: CDR1 SEHNR, CDR2 FQNEAQ (reference sequence). The V end lost 3 bases, the J end lost 8 bases, and 13 bases lay between the germline ends. CDR3 length equals 14 residues. The sample consisted of peripheral blood. The chain links TRBV7-9 to TRBJ1-4; tentative D call: TRBD1 (5 bases). The clonotype was recovered from a woman aged 18-29 years with acute or convalescent COVID-19. In DNA, the CDR3 is TGTGCCAGCAGCTTGGCCGGGACTCGGGAAAAACTGTTTTTT. As protein: CASSLAGTREKLFF. Based on the CDR3 plus reference TRBV7-9 and TRBJ1-4, the full variable domain is DTGVSQNPRHKITKRGQNVTFRCDPISEHNRLYWYRQTLGQGPEFLTYFQNEAQLEKSRLLSDRFSAERPKGSFSTLEIQRTEQGDSAMYLCASSLAGTREKLFFGSGTQLSVL.